These T cell receptor beta chains were read from a single sample in a study of cytomegalovirus exposure and HLA in healthy donors. Data came from immunoSEQ multiplex PCR; TCRdb stores just in-frame clones and leaves some out. The sample includes over 200,000 clones, around 85% of them seen just once. The material sequenced was PBMCs. Receptors were obtained from a human donor in good health. Both conserved end residues are part of each CDR3. D genes are given only for firm matches. The size field is filled for only some rows; it gives once, few, many or a size class.

v_gene	j_gene	d_gene	abundance	CDR3aa	CDR3nt
TRBV2	TRBJ2-6	NA	NA	CASSEALPSANVLTF	TGTGCCAGCAGTGAAGCGCTACCAAGTGCCAACGTCCTGACTTTC
TRBV13	TRBJ1-3	NA	few	CASSLDPRTYSSGNTIYF	TGTGCCAGCAGCTTAGATCCAAGGACTTACTCCTCTGGAAACACCATATATTTT
TRBV7-9	TRBJ1-3	NA	once	CASSPGRENTIYF	TGTGCCAGCAGCCCTGGGAGGGAAAACACCATATATTTT
TRBV5-1	TRBJ1-1	NA	few	CASSLDESEAFF	TGCGCCAGCAGCTTGGATGAGTCTGAAGCTTTCTTT
TRBV6-6	TRBJ1-1	NA	few	CASSYSNRNTEAFF	TGTGCCAGCAGTTACTCGAACAGAAACACTGAAGCTTTCTTT
TRBV27	TRBJ1-5	NA	NA	CASSLLGGSNQPQHF	TGTGCCAGCAGTTTATTGGGGGGGAGCAATCAGCCCCAGCATTTT
TRBV27	TRBJ2-7	TRBD1	NA	CASSWGQGGSYEQYF	TGTGCCAGCAGTTGGGGACAGGGCGGATCCTACGAGCAGTACTTC
TRBV30	TRBJ2-2	TRBD2	NA	CAWKGLASGELFF	TGTGCCTGGAAGGGACTAGCGTCCGGGGAGCTGTTTTTT
TRBV4-3	TRBJ2-4	NA	NA	CASSQIWQGKNIQYF	TGCGCCAGCAGCCAAATATGGCAGGGGAAAAACATTCAGTACTTC
TRBV14	TRBJ2-7	NA	NA	CASSRAGTPYEQYF	TGTGCCAGCAGTCGAGCCGGGACTCCCTACGAGCAGTACTTC
TRBV12-5	TRBJ2-5	TRBD1	NA	CASGRTGGVKETQYF	TGTGCTAGTGGGCGGACAGGGGGCGTGAAGGAGACCCAGTACTTC
TRBV18	TRBJ1-1	NA	NA	CASSPPGRDGSTEAFF	TGTGCCAGCTCACCACCTGGGAGGGATGGAAGCACTGAAGCTTTCTTT
TRBV29-1	TRBJ2-1	NA	NA	CSGRDIYNEQFF	TGCAGCGGCCGGGACATCTACAATGAGCAGTTCTTC
TRBV27	TRBJ1-2	NA	NA	CASSLASGQQNYGYTF	TGTGCCAGCAGTTTAGCTTCCGGACAGCAAAACTATGGCTACACCTTC
TRBV7-2	TRBJ1-1	NA	NA	CASSEQGNTEAFF	TGTGCCAGCAGCGAACAGGGGAACACTGAAGCTTTCTTT
TRBV5-1	TRBJ2-7	NA	NA	CASMPASRLAYEQYF	TGCGCCAGCATGCCCGCCTCTCGACTAGCCTACGAGCAGTACTTC
TRBV5-1	TRBJ1-5	NA	NA	CASSYGGDQPQHF	TGCGCCAGCAGCTATGGAGGAGATCAGCCCCAGCATTTT
TRBV6-1	TRBJ1-3	NA	NA	CASGIAGTGNTIYF	TGTGCCAGCGGAATCGCCGGGACAGGAAACACCATATATTTT
TRBV18	TRBJ2-7	NA	NA	CASSPSGLDQSSYEQYF	TGTGCCAGCTCACCCTCGGGGTTGGATCAGAGCTCCTACGAGCAGTACTTC
TRBV6-5	TRBJ1-2	NA	NA	CASSDDRFYGYTF	TGTGCCAGCAGTGACGACAGGTTCTATGGCTACACCTTC
TRBV14	TRBJ2-1	NA	NA	CASSRYEGYNEQFF	TGTGCCAGCAGCCGGTATGAGGGTTACAATGAGCAGTTCTTC
TRBV7-2	TRBJ2-3	NA	NA	CASSSQRGDTQYF	TGTGCCAGCAGCTCCCAGCGCGGAGATACGCAGTATTTT
TRBV4-1	TRBJ2-1	NA	NA	CASSQVGLRLALYNEQFF	TGCGCCAGCAGCCAAGTAGGGTTGCGGCTAGCGCTCTACAATGAGCAGTTCTTC
TRBV7-2	TRBJ2-7	TRBD1	NA	CASSLPRTGPISYEQYF	TGTGCCAGCAGCTTACCACGGACAGGCCCGATCTCCTACGAGCAGTACTTC
TRBV7-9	TRBJ2-5	NA	few	CASSLALAHRETQYF	TGTGCCAGCAGCTTAGCTTTGGCCCACCGTGAGACCCAGTACTTC
TRBV4-3	TRBJ2-5	TRBD1	NA	CASSQGSMGQGETQYF	TGCGCCAGCAGCCAAGGTTCGATGGGACAGGGAGAGACCCAGTACTTC
TRBV19	TRBJ1-5	NA	NA	CATQDRNQPQHF	TGTGCCACCCAAGACAGAAATCAGCCCCAGCATTTT
TRBV2	TRBJ2-7	NA	once	CASSEALYEQYF	TGTGCCAGCAGTGAAGCCCTCTACGAGCAGTACTTC
TRBV6-1	TRBJ2-6	NA	NA	CASSEMTGGANVLTF	TGTGCCAGCAGTGAGATGACAGGCGGGGCCAACGTCCTGACTTTC
TRBV7-9	TRBJ2-5	NA	NA	CASSAFLGEEETQYF	TGTGCCAGCAGCGCATTCCTCGGAGAGGAAGAGACCCAGTACTTC
TRBV4-1	TRBJ2-6	NA	NA	CASSQEPTGWAGANVLTF	TGCGCCAGCAGCCAAGAGCCTACAGGTTGGGCTGGGGCCAACGTCCTGACTTTC
TRBV10-2	TRBJ1-2	NA	NA	CASAGGGYTF	TGCGCCAGCGCTGGAGGAGGCTACACCTTC
TRBV2	TRBJ2-3	NA	NA	CASTGGADTQYF	TGTGCCAGCACAGGAGGAGCAGATACGCAGTATTTT
TRBV20-1	TRBJ2-7	TRBD2	NA	CSTSGSYEQYF	TGCAGTACTAGCGGGAGCTACGAGCAGTACTTC
TRBV7-2	TRBJ2-4	NA	NA	CASREGKNIQYF	TGTGCCAGCAGGGAGGGGAAAAACATTCAGTACTTC
TRBV28	TRBJ2-5	TRBD2	NA	CASSSSGAGQETQYF	TGTGCCAGCAGTTCAAGCGGGGCCGGTCAAGAGACCCAGTACTTC
TRBV19	TRBJ2-2	TRBD2	NA	CASRAESGRLPANTGELFF	TGTGCCAGTAGGGCAGAGAGCGGGAGATTACCCGCGAACACCGGGGAGCTGTTTTTT
TRBV2	TRBJ1-5	TRBD1	NA	CASSEGGGNQPQHF	TGTGCCAGCAGCGAAGGGGGCGGCAATCAGCCCCAGCATTTT
TRBV7-9	TRBJ2-2	NA	once	CSSSFGGRPGELFF	TGTTCCAGCAGCTTCGGAGGTCGTCCCGGGGAGCTGTTTTTT
TRBV4-1	TRBJ2-7	TRBD1	NA	CASSQGQGQGFYEQYF	TGCGCCAGCAGCCAAGGCCAGGGACAGGGCTTCTACGAGCAGTACTTC
TRBV6-5	TRBJ2-7	NA	few	CASSYSWEGGEQYF	TGTGCCAGCAGTTACTCGTGGGAGGGGGGAGAGCAGTACTTC
TRBV27	TRBJ2-1	TRBD2	NA	CASSKPGRQNEQFF	TGTGCCAGCAGTAAGCCCGGGAGGCAGAATGAGCAGTTCTTC
TRBV10-3	TRBJ2-7	NA	NA	CAISESFDEQYF	TGTGCCATCAGTGAGTCCTTTGACGAGCAGTACTTC
TRBV9	TRBJ2-3	TRBD2	few	CASSAGLAGVNTQYF	TGTGCCAGCAGCGCGGGACTAGCGGGAGTTAATACGCAGTATTTT
TRBV9	TRBJ2-3	NA	NA	CASSVGTSTDTQYF	TGTGCCAGCAGCGTGGGGACTAGCACAGATACGCAGTATTTT
TRBV9	TRBJ2-5	TRBD2	NA	CASSPRTSGETQYF	TGTGCCAGCAGCCCAAGGACTAGCGGAGAGACCCAGTACTTC